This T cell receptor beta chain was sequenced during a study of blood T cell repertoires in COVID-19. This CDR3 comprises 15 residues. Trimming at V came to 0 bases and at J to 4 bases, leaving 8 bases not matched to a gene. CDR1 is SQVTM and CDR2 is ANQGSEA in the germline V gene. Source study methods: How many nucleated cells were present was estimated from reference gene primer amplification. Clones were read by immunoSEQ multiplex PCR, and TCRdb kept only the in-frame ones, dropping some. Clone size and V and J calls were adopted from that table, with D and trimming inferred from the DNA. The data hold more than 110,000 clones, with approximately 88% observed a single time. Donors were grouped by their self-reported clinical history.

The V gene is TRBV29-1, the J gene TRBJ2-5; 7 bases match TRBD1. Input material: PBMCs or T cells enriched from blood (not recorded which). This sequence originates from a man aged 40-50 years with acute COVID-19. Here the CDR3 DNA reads TGCAGCGTTGAAGACCCGACAGGGCAGCGAGAGACCCAGTACTTC. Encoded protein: CSVEDPTGQRETQYF.